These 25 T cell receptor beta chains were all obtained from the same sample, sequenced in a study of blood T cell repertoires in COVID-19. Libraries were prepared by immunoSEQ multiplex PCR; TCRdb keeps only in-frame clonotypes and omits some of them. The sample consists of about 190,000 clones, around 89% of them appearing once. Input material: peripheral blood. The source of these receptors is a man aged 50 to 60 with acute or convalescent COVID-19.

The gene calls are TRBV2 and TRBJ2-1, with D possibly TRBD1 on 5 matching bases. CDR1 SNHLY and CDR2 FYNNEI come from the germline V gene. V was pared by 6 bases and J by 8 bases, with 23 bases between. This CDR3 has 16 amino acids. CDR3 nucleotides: TGTGCCAGCAGCCCATCGACAGCTATTCTTGTTCATGAGCAGTTCTTC. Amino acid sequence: CASSPSTAILVHEQFF.

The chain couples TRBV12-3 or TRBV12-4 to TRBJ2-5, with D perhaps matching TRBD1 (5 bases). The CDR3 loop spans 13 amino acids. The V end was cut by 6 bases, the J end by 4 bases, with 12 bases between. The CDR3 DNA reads TGTGCCAGCAGCCTTCGTAGGGGAGAGACCCAGTACTTC. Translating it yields CASSLRRGETQYF.

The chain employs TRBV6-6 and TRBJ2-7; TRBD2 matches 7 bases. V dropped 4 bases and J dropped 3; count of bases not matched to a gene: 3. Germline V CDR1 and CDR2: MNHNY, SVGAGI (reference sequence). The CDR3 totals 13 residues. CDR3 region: CASSLASGYEQYV. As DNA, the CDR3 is TGTGCCAGCAGTTTGGCTAGCGGCTACGAGCAGTACGTC.

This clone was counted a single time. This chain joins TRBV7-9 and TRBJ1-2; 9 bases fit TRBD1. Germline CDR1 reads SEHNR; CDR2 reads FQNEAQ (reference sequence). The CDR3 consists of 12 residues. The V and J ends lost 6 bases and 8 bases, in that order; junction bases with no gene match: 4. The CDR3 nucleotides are TGTGCCAGCAGACAGGGGGCCGGGGGCTACACCTTC. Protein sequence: CASRQGAGGYTF.

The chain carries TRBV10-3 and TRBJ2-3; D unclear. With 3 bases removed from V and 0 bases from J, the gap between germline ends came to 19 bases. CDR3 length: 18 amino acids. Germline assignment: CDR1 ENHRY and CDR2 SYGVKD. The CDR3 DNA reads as TGTGCCATCAGTGACCCGTCTAGAAATCACACTAGCACAGATACGCAGTATTTT. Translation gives CAISDPSRNHTSTDTQYF.

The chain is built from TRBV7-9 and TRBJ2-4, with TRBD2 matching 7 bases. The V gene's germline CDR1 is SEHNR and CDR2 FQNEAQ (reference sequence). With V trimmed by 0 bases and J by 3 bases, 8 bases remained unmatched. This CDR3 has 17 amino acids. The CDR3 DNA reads TGTGCCAGCAGCTTAGCCCTAGCGGAGGCGGGCAAAAACATTCAGTACTTC. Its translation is CASSLALAEAGKNIQYF.

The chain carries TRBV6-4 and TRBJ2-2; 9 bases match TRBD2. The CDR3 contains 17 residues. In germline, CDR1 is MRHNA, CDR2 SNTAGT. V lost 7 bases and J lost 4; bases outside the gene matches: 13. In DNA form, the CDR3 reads TGTGCCAGCACGAGGTCCCTTAGCGGGAGTGTCACCGGGGAGCTGTTTTTT. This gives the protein CASTRSLSGSVTGELFF.

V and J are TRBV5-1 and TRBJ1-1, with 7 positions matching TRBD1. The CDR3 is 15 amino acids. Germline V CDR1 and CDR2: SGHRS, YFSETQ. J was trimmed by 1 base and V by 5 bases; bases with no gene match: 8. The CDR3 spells CASSRETGTNTEAFF. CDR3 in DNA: TGCGCCAGCAGTCGCGAGACAGGGACGAACACTGAAGCTTTCTTT.

The CDR3 sequence: CASTPSVLLRETQYF. The CDR3 region has the DNA TGTGCCAGCACTCCATCCGTCCTTCTTCGGGAGACCCAGTACTTC. This chain joins TRBV19 and TRBJ2-5; D not resolved. Trimming stripped 9 bases from V and 5 bases from J, with 22 bases between. The CDR3 consists of 15 residues. CDR1 is LNHDA and CDR2 is SQIVND in the germline V gene (reference sequence).

CDR3: CASKGQYSNQPQHF. The CDR3 coding sequence is TGTGCCAGTAAGGGGCAATATAGCAATCAGCCCCAGCATTTT. This rearrangement joins TRBV19 to TRBJ1-5, with D tentatively TRBD1 (5 bases). This CDR3 contains 14 residues. Germline assignment: CDR1 LNHDA and CDR2 SQIVND (reference sequence). V was clipped by 7 bases and J by 0 bases, with 10 bases between them.

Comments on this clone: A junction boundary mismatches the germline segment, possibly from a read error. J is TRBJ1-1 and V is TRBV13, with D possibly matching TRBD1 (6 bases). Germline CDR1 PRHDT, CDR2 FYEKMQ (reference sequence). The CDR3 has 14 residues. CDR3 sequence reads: CTSGLRGPRGGPLF. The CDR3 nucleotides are TGTACCAGCGGCTTACGGGGACCGCGGGGGGGCCCTCTCTTT.

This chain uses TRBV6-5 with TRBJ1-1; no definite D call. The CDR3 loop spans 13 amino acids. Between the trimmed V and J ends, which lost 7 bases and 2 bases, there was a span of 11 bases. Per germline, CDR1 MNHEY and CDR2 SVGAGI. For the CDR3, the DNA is TGTGCCAGCATCCCGGAGTTTAACACTGAAGCTTTCTTT. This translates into CASIPEFNTEAFF.

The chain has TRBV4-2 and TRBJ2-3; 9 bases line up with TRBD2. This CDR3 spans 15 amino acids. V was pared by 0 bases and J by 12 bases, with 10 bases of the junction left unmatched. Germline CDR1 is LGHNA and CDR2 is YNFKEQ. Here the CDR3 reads CASSQETSGRTPQYF. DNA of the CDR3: TGTGCCAGCAGCCAAGAAACGAGCGGGAGGACTCCCCAGTATTTT.

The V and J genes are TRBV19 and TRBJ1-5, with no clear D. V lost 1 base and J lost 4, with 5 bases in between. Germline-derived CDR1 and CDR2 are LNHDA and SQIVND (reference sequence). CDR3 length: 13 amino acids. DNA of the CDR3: TGTGCCAGTAGTATAGGAGGAAATCAGCCCCAGCATTTT. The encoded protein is CASSIGGNQPQHF.

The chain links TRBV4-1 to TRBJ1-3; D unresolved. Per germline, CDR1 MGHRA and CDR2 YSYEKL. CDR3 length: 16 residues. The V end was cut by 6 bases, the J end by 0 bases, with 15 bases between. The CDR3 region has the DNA TGCGCCAGCAGGGAAACAGAAACTGGCTCTGGAAACACCATATATTTT. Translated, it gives CASRETETGSGNTIYF.

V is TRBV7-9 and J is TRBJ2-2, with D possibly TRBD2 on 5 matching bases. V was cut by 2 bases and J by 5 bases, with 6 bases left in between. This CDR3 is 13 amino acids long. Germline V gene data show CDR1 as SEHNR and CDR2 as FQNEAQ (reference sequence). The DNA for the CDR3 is TGTGCCAGCAGCTTACGGAGGACCGGGGAGCTGTTTTTT. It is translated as CASSLRRTGELFF.

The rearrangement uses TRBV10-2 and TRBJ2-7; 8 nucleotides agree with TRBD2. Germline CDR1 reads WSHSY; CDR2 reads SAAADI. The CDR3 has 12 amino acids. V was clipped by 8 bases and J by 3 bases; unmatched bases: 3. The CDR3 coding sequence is TGCGCCAGCGGGACTAGTTTCTACGAGCAGTACTTC. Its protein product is CASGTSFYEQYF.

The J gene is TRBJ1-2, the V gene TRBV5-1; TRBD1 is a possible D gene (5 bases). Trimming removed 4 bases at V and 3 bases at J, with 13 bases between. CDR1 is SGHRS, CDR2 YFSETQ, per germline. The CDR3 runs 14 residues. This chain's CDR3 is CASSTLQGHYGYTF. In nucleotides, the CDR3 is TGCGCCAGCAGCACGCTGCAGGGTCACTATGGCTACACCTTC.

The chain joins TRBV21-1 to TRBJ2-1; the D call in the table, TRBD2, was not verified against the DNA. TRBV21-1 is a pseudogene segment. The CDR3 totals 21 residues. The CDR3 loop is CASSKAIDGTSGSHTLNEQFF. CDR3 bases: TGTGCCAGCAGCAAAGCGATAGACGGGACTAGCGGGAGCCATACCCTCAATGAGCAGTTCTTC.

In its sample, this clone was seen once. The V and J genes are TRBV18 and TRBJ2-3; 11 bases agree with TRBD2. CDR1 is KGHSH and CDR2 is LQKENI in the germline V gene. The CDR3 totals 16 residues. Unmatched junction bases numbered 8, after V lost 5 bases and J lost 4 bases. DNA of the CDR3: TGTGCCAGCTCATATAGCGGGAGGGTCGGCGCAGATACGCAGTATTTT. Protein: CASSYSGRVGADTQYF. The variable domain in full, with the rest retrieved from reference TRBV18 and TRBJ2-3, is NAGVMQNPRHLVRRRGQEARLRCSPMKGHSHVYWYRQLPEEGLKFMVYLQKENIIDESGMPKERFSAEFPKEGPSILRIQQVVRGDSAAYFCASSYSGRVGADTQYFGPGTRLTVL.

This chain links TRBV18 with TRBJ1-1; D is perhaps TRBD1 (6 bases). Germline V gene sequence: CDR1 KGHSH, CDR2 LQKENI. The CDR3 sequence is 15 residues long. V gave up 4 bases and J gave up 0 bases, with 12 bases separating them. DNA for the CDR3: TGTGCCAGCTCACGAGGGGGGGACGTGAACACTGAAGCTTTCTTT. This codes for CASSRGGDVNTEAFF.

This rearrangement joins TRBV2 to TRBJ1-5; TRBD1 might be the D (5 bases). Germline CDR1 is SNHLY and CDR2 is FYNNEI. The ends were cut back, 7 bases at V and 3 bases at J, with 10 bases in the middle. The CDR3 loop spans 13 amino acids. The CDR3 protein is CASTEGLNQPQHF. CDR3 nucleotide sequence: TGTGCCAGCACTGAGGGGCTCAATCAGCCCCAGCATTTT.

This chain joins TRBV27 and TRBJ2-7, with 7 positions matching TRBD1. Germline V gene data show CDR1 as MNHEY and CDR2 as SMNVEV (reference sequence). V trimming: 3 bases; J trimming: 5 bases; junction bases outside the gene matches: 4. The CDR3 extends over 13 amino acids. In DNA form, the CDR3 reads TGTGCCAGCAGTTTGACAGGGCCGGACGAGCAGTACGTC. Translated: CASSLTGPDEQYV.

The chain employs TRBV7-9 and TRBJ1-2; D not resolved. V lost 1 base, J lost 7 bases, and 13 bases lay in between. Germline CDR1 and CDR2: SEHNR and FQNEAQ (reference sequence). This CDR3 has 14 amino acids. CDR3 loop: CASSLDPSGAGYTF. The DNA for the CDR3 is TGTGCCAGCAGCTTAGACCCGTCAGGCGCTGGCTACACCTTC.

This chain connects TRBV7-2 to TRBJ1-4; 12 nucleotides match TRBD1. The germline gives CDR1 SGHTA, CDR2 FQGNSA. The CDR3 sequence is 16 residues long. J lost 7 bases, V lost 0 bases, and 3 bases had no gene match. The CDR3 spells CASSLAGTGGIEKLFF. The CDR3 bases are TGTGCCAGCAGCTTAGCGGGGACAGGGGGCATTGAAAAACTGTTTTTT.